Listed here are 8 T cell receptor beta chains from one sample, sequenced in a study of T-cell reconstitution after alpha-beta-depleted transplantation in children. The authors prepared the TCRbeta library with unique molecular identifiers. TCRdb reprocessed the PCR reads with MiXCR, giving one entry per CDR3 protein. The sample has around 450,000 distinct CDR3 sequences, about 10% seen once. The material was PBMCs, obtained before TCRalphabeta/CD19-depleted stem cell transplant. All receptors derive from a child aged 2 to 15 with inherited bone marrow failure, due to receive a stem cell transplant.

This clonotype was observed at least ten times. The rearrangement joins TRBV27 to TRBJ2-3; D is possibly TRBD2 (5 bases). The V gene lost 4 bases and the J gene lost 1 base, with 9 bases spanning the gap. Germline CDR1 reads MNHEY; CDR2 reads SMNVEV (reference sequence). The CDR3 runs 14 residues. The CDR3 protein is CASSSNGGTDTQYF. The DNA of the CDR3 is TGTGCCAGCAGTTCAAACGGGGGCACAGATACGCAGTATTTT.

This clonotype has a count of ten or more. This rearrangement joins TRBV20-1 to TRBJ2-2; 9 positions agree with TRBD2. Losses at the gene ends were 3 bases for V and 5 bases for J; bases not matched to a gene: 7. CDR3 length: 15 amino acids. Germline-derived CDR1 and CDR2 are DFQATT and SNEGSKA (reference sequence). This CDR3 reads CSASPAGGWTGELFF. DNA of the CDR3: TGCAGTGCTAGCCCAGCGGGAGGATGGACCGGGGAGCTGTTTTTT.

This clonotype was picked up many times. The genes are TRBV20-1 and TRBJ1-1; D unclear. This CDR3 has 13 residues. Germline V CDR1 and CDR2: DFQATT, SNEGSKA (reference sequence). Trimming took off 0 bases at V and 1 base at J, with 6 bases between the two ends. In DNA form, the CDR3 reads TGCAGTGCTAGAGATCTAGGGAACACTGAAGCTTTCTTT. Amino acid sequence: CSARDLGNTEAFF.

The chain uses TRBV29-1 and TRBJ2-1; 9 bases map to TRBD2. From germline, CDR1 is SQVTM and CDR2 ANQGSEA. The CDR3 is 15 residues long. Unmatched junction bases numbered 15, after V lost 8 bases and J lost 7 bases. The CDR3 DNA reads TGCAGCCACAACGGGGGGCGGGAGGGCCGGAATGAGCAGTTCTTC. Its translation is CSHNGGREGRNEQFF.

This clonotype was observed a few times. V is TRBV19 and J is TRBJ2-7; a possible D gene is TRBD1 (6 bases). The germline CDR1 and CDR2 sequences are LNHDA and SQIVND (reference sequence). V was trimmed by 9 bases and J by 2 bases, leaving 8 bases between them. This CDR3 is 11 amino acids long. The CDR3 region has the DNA TGTGCCAGCGGGGACACCTACGAGCAGTACTTC. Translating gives CASGDTYEQYF.

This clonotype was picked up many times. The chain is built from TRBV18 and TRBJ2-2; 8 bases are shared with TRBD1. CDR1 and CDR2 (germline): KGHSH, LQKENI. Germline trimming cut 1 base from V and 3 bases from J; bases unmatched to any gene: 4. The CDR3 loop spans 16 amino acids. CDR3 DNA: TGTGCCAGCTCACCACTGTCAGGGGGCCACACCGGGGAGCTGTTTTTT. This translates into CASSPLSGGHTGELFF.

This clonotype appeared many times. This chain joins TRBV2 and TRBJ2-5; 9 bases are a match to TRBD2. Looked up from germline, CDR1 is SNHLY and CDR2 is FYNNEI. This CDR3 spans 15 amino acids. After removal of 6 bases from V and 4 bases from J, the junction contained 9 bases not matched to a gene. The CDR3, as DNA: TGTGCCAGCAGGCGGGTTAGCGGGAGTCGAGAGACCCAGTACTTC. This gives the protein CASRRVSGSRETQYF.

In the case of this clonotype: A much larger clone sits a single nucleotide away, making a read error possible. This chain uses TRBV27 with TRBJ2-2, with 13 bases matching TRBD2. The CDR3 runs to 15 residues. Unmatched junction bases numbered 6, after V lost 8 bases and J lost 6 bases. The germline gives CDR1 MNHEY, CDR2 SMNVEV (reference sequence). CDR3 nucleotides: TGTGCCAGCGGACTAGCGGGAGCGCCACCCGGGGAGCTGTTTTTT. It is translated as CASGLAGAPPGELFF.